What follows is one T cell receptor beta chain and its context. Antigen unknown. These data originate in a study of T cell responses to AZD1222 COVID-19 vaccine. The assay was immunoSEQ multiplex PCR, and TCRdb's table has in-frame clones only and misses some. Among 120,000 to 150,000 clones listed, around nine tenths were seen once. The CDR3 contains 15 residues. Germline V CDR1 and CDR2: SGHTA, FQGNSA. Trimming removed 2 bases from V and 9 bases from J; junction bases left unmatched: 6. Study findings and constraints: Reportedly, close to half of spike-specific TCRs are directed against unmutated variant regions. White British donors predominated, females outnumbered males, and clonal diversity was possibly underestimated.

The chain is built from TRBV7-2 and TRBJ2-1; 11 nucleotides agree with TRBD2. The TCR comes from an adult in good health. The starting material was peripheral blood, obtained on day 0 of AZD1222 vaccination. The CDR3 bases are TGTGCCAGCAGCTTACCTAGCGGGGGGTTGAGTGAGCAGTTCTTC. It yields the protein CASSLPSGGLSEQFF. The variable domain in full, completed from reference TRBV7-2 and TRBJ2-1, reads GAGVSQSPSNKVTEKGKDVELRCDPISGHTALYWYRQSLGQGLEFLIYFQGNSAPDKSGLPSDRFSAERTGGSVSTLTIQRTQQEDSAVYLCASSLPSGGLSEQFFGPGTRLTVL.